The 21 T cell receptor beta chains reported below all come from one sample, sequenced in a study of cytomegalovirus exposure and HLA in healthy donors (dated by TCRdb to the late 2010s). The library relied on the immunoSEQ multiplex PCR assay. The multiplex PCR relied on a mix of 60 forward primers for TCR Vbeta segments and 13 reverse primers for TCR Jbeta segments. TCRdb stores this immuneACCESS table with in-frame sequences only. Part of the clones is absent; in the studies checked, under half of the shortfall reflects unresolved V genes, and no reason is known for the rest. The sample contains roughly 100,000 clones, more than 60% of them found a single time. About 5% of the sample is in the top ten clones. The sample taken for sequencing was PBMCs. Receptors were obtained from a female donor in good health and CMV-seropositive.

This clone has more than one count but fewer than ten. V usage is TRBV27 and J usage is TRBJ2-7, with 10 bases identical to TRBD2. This CDR3 has 13 amino acids. The V and J ends lost 4 bases and 3 bases, in that order; junction bases with no gene match: 0. Germline V gene sequence: CDR1 MNHEY, CDR2 SMNVEV (reference sequence). This CDR3 is CASSWTSGYEQYF. DNA for the CDR3: TGTGCCAGCAGTTGGACTAGCGGCTACGAGCAGTACTTC.

Turning to this clone: Mismatch with germline at one junction end may stem from a read error. The CDR3 nucleotides are TGTGCCAGTAGCATAGCGCTTGGAGGCGGGAGTGGGCGCAAAAACATTCAGTACTTC. Its translation: CASSIALGGGSGRKNIQYF. This sequence joins TRBV19 and TRBJ2-4; 7 bases line up with TRBD2. The germline gives CDR1 LNHDA, CDR2 SQIVND (reference sequence). The length of the CDR3 is 19 residues. The entire variable domain, with the rest obtained from reference TRBV19 and TRBJ2-4, is as follows: DGGITQSPKYLFRKEGQNVTLSCEQNLNHDAMYWYRQDPGQGLRLIYYSQIVNDFQKGDIAEGYSVSREKKESFPLTVTSAQKNPTAFYLCASSIALGGGSGRKNIQYFGAGTRLSVL.

The chain is built from TRBV7-2 and TRBJ1-2, with 8 bases fitting TRBD1. The germline V gene encodes CDR1 SGHTA and CDR2 FQGNSA. This CDR3 comprises 15 residues. With V trimmed by 1 base and J by 4 bases, 5 bases remained unmatched. CDR3 sequence reads: CASSLETGDFYGYTF. The CDR3 bases are TGTGCCAGCAGCTTAGAGACAGGGGATTTCTATGGCTACACCTTC.

Comment on this clone: At the DNA level, this CDR3 is encoded by other sequences in the same sample as well. The chain recombines TRBV5-4 with TRBJ2-1, with 8 nucleotides matching TRBD2. Germline values: CDR1 SGHNT, CDR2 YYREEE (reference sequence). J gave up 5 bases and V 3 bases, and 10 bases lay outside the gene matches. This CDR3 region has 16 residues. The CDR3 loop reads CASSSRGGGPNNEQFF. CDR3 in DNA: TGTGCCAGCAGCTCTCGGGGCGGGGGGCCAAACAATGAGCAGTTCTTC.

The chain uses TRBV2 and TRBJ2-7; D unclear. The CDR3 runs to 11 residues. Per the germline V gene, CDR1 is SNHLY and CDR2 is FYNNEI. The ends were cut back, 2 bases at V and 3 bases at J, with 2 bases in the middle. As DNA, the CDR3 is TGTGCCAGCAGTGAACTCTACGAGCAGTACTTC. It yields the protein CASSELYEQYF. The whole variable domain, remainder taken from reference TRBV2 and TRBJ2-7, is EPEVTQTPSHQVTQMGQEVILRCVPISNHLYFYWYRQILGQKVEFLVSFYNNEISEKSEIFDDQFSVERPDGSNFTLKIRSTKLEDSAMYFCASSELYEQYFGPGTRLTVT.

The chain joins TRBV7-3 to TRBJ2-3; 7 positions match TRBD2. The CDR3 contains 14 residues. Germline CDR1 and CDR2: SGHTA and FQGTGA. V was pared by 6 bases and J by 5 bases, with 8 bases of the junction left unmatched. The CDR3 loop reads CASSSSGGGDTQYF. CDR3 DNA: TGTGCCAGCAGTTCCTCGGGCGGGGGAGATACGCAGTATTTT.

The DNA of the CDR3 is TGTGCCAGCAGCCCATCATTAGGAGGGGCGGGCGCTTCGCATTTT. Its protein is CASSPSLGGAGASHF. The rearrangement uses TRBV7-2 and TRBJ1-5, with D tentatively TRBD1 (5 bases). CDR3 length: 15 amino acids. Per the germline V gene, CDR1 is SGHTA and CDR2 is FQGNSA. The V gene lost 5 bases and the J gene lost 15 bases, with 26 bases spanning the gap.

This clone showed up just a few times. The rearrangement links TRBV11-2 to TRBJ2-5, with D perhaps matching TRBD2 (6 bases). Germline lookup yields CDR1 SGHAT and CDR2 FQNNGV. The CDR3 covers 16 residues. Trimming stripped 4 bases from V and 1 base from J, with 16 bases between. The CDR3: CASSSGEIAPQETQYF. The DNA for the CDR3 is TGTGCCAGCAGCTCGGGAGAGATTGCGCCCCAAGAGACCCAGTACTTC.

The V call is TRBV14, the J call TRBJ1-4; weak D call: TRBD1 (5 bases). Germline V gives CDR1 SGHDN, CDR2 FVKESK. The CDR3 length is 16 residues. V dropped 4 bases and J dropped 4 bases, with 16 bases sitting between them. The CDR3 reads CASSRLGGRLNEKLFF. The CDR3 DNA follows: TGTGCCAGCAGCCGTCTCGGGGGGAGGCTTAATGAAAAACTGTTTTTT.

The rearrangement joins TRBV6-5 to TRBJ2-2, with 9 bases identical to TRBD2. CDR1 is MNHEY and CDR2 is SVGAGI in the germline V gene. This CDR3 is built from 15 residues. J was trimmed by 6 bases and V by 2 bases; bases with no gene match: 4. The CDR3 sequence: CASSYIRTSAGELFF. The CDR3 DNA follows: TGTGCCAGCAGTTACATTAGGACTAGCGCCGGGGAGCTGTTTTTT.

The rearrangement joins TRBV7-9 to TRBJ1-1; no clear D gene. V was pared by 2 bases and J by 1 base, with 5 bases between. Germline CDR1 SEHNR, CDR2 FQNEAQ (reference sequence). The CDR3 runs to 13 residues. In DNA form, the CDR3 reads TGTGCCAGCAGCTTACCGTCGAACACTGAAGCTTTCTTT. Translation: CASSLPSNTEAFF. Full variable domain (outside the CDR3, taken from reference TRBV7-9 and TRBJ1-1): DTGVSQNPRHKITKRGQNVTFRCDPISEHNRLYWYRQTLGQGPEFLTYFQNEAQLEKSRLLSDRFSAERPKGSFSTLEIQRTEQGDSAMYLCASSLPSNTEAFFGQGTRLTVV.

In its sample, this clone was seen a few times. The V gene is TRBV7-9, the J gene TRBJ2-2; possibly TRBD2 for D (5 bases). Per germline, CDR1 SEHNR and CDR2 FQNEAQ (reference sequence). The CDR3 has 14 residues. V gave up 8 bases and J gave up 1 base, with 11 bases separating them. In nucleotides, the CDR3 is TGTGCCAGCGGCGGGCGGAGGAACACCGGGGAGCTGTTTTTT. Translation: CASGGRRNTGELFF.

A note on this clone: Other nucleotide sequences from this sample produce the same CDR3. The CDR3 nucleotides read TGTGCCAGCAGCTTAACAGCGGGAGGGCCGAATGAGCAGTTCTTC. The encoded protein is CASSLTAGGPNEQFF. The V call is TRBV7-9, the J call TRBJ2-1, with 10 bases identical to TRBD2. V lost 2 bases to trimming and J lost 7 bases; unmatched junction nucleotides: 5. The CDR3 has 15 amino acids. Germline assignment: CDR1 SEHNR and CDR2 FQNEAQ (reference sequence). Together with reference TRBV7-9 and TRBJ2-1, the CDR3 gives the full variable domain: DTGVSQNPRHKITKRGQNVTFRCDPISEHNRLYWYRQTLGQGPEFLTYFQNEAQLEKSRLLSDRFSAERPKGSFSTLEIQRTEQGDSAMYLCASSLTAGGPNEQFFGPGTRLTVL.

The chain uses TRBV7-3 and TRBJ2-7; TRBD2 agrees at 9 bases. Trimming took 4 bases from V and 3 from J; bases not matched to a gene: 7. The germline CDR1 and CDR2 sequences are SGHTA and FQGTGA. This CDR3 comprises 15 residues. CDR3 DNA: TGTGCCAGCAGCTCCCGGGGTAGCGGGGGCTACGAGCAGTACTTC. Protein: CASSSRGSGGYEQYF.

The sample holds a few counts of this clone. V and J are TRBV18 and TRBJ2-1; 14 positions agree with TRBD2. The CDR3 is 19 residues long. V dropped 4 bases and J dropped 8; count of bases not matched to a gene: 16. The V gene's germline CDR1 is KGHSH and CDR2 LQKENI. CDR3 sequence: CASSQTGLAGGGLFDEQFF. CDR3 nucleotide sequence: TGTGCCAGCTCACAGACCGGACTAGCGGGGGGAGGGCTGTTCGATGAGCAGTTCTTC.

The V and J genes are TRBV27 and TRBJ2-7; 16 positions match TRBD2. Germline CDR1 is MNHEY and CDR2 is SMNVEV (reference sequence). The CDR3 totals 18 residues. V was pared by 6 bases and J by 5 bases, with 13 bases of the junction left unmatched. This chain's CDR3 is CASSFEGGLAGGPNEQYF. The CDR3 nucleotides read TGTGCCAGCAGCTTTGAAGGGGGACTAGCGGGAGGGCCAAACGAGCAGTACTTC.

V and J are TRBV11-2 and TRBJ1-3, with D maybe TRBD1 (5 bases). V was clipped by 6 bases and J by 4 bases, with 16 bases between them. The CDR3 is 15 residues long. Germline V gene lookup returns CDR1 SGHAT and CDR2 FQNNGV. The CDR3 spells CASSKIRGTGNTIYF. The CDR3 DNA reads as TGTGCCAGCAGTAAGATAAGGGGTACGGGAAACACCATATATTTT.

This sequence joins TRBV18 and TRBJ2-7; 10 positions agree with TRBD1. V lost 2 bases and J lost 12; bases outside the gene matches: 10. The CDR3 loop spans 14 amino acids. Germline CDR1 reads KGHSH; CDR2 reads LQKENI. CDR3 coding DNA: TGTGCCAGCTCACCAGGGACAGGGGCGCCAGACCGGTACTTC. As protein: CASSPGTGAPDRYF. The full variable domain, rest sourced from reference TRBV18 and TRBJ2-7, is NAGVMQNPRHLVRRRGQEARLRCSPMKGHSHVYWYRQLPEEGLKFMVYLQKENIIDESGMPKERFSAEFPKEGPSILRIQQVVRGDSAAYFCASSPGTGAPDRYFGPGTRLTVT.

The rearrangement joins TRBV10-2 to TRBJ1-1, with 8 nucleotides matching TRBD1. Unmatched junction bases numbered 6, after V lost 8 bases and J lost 1 base. The V gene's germline CDR1 is WSHSY and CDR2 SAAADI. CDR3 size: 14 residues. CDR3 protein: CASHGQGPNTEAFF. The CDR3 DNA reads as TGCGCCAGCCACGGACAGGGCCCGAACACTGAAGCTTTCTTT.

This rearrangement joins TRBV28 to TRBJ2-5, with 7 bases aligning to TRBD1. From germline, CDR1 is MDHEN and CDR2 SYDVKM. The CDR3 consists of 16 residues. J lost 1 base, V lost 1 base, and 6 bases had no gene match. CDR3 nucleotides: TGTGCCAGCAGTTTATCCTTGGGACAGTTCCAAGAGACCCAGTACTTC. This sequence encodes CASSLSLGQFQETQYF.

The chain uses TRBV15 and TRBJ2-7; D might be TRBD2 (5 bases). This CDR3 contains 12 residues. Trimming took 2 bases from V and 3 from J, leaving 5 bases between them. CDR1 and CDR2 from the germline V gene are LNHNV and YYDKDF (reference sequence). CDR3 amino acids: CATSRRGYEQYF. The CDR3 coding sequence is TGTGCCACCAGCAGACGGGGCTACGAGCAGTACTTC.